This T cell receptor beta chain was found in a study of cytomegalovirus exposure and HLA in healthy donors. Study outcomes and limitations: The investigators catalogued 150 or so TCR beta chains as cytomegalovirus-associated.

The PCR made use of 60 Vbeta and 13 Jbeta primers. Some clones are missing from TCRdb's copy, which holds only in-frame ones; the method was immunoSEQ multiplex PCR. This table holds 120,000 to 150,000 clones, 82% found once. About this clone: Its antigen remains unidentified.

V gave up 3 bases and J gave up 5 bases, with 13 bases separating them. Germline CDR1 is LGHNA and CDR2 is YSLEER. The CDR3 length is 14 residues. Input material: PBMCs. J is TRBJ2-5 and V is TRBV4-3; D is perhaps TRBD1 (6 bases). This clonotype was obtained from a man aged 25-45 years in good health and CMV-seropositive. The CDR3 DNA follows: TGCGCCAGCAGCCATACAGGGAGTTCGGAGACCCAGTACTTC. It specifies CASSHTGSSETQYF.